A single sample gave rise to the 15 T cell receptor beta chains below, sequenced in a study of T cell responses to AZD1222 COVID-19 vaccine. The repertoire was sequenced with immunoSEQ multiplex PCR; TCRdb's copy has only in-frame clones and lacks some. The profile covers over 65,000 clones, with approximately 89% appearing a single time and over 4% taken by the ten largest. The starting material was peripheral blood, obtained 28 days after the second AZD1222 dose. These receptors came from an adult who received the AZD1222 COVID-19 vaccine.

V and J are TRBV5-4 and TRBJ1-3; tentatively, D is TRBD1 (6 bases). The germline V gene encodes CDR1 SGHNT and CDR2 YYREEE (reference sequence). Trimming removed 6 bases from V and 0 bases from J, with 13 bases in between. The CDR3 is 15 residues long. DNA for the CDR3: TGTGCCAGCACCGGACAGTCGAGCTCTGGAAACACCATATATTTT. Its translation is CASTGQSSSGNTIYF.

V gene TRBV29-1 combines with J gene TRBJ1-2; D gene ambiguous. CDR3 size: 13 residues. Germline V gene lookup returns CDR1 SQVTM and CDR2 ANQGSEA. The V gene lost 0 bases and the J gene lost 3 bases, with 8 bases spanning the gap. CDR3 sequence (DNA): TGCAGCGTTGAAGATAGGAGGCACTATGGCTACACCTTC. This codes for CSVEDRRHYGYTF.

The chain recombines TRBV5-1 with TRBJ2-3; no clear D gene. The CDR3 runs 15 residues. Germline-derived CDR1 and CDR2 are SGHRS and YFSETQ. V lost 2 bases, J lost 1 base, and 11 bases lay in between. The CDR3 DNA follows: TGCGCCAGCAGCTTTATTATCGGCGGCACAGATACGCAGTATTTT. The encoded protein is CASSFIIGGTDTQYF.

The rearrangement links TRBV21-1 to TRBJ2-7; the table's TRBD1 call for D was not verified on the DNA. TRBV21-1 is described as a pseudogene. The CDR3 contains 19 residues. CDR3 bases: TGTGCCAGCAGCAATCACTCGATTTTCTCTTGGGACATCCCGGTGGAGCAGTACGTC. Its translation: CASSNHSIFSWDIPVEQYV.

V usage is TRBV13 and J usage is TRBJ1-3; no clear D. V shed 3 bases and J shed 4 bases, with 16 bases lying between them. CDR1 is PRHDT, CDR2 FYEKMQ, per germline (reference sequence). The CDR3 contains 16 residues. As DNA, the CDR3 is TGTGCCAGCAGCTTGGGCTACCGGACGAGGGGAAACACCATATATTTT. Amino acids: CASSLGYRTRGNTIYF.

The chain couples TRBV6-5 to TRBJ2-7, with 7 nucleotides matching TRBD1. Germline values: CDR1 MNHEY, CDR2 SVGAGI. J was trimmed by 3 bases and V by 5 bases; bases with no gene match: 4. The CDR3 contains 13 residues. The CDR3 DNA reads as TGTGCCAGCAGTAAACGACAGGGCTACGAGCAGTACGTC. Protein sequence: CASSKRQGYEQYV.

The rearrangement joins TRBV15 to TRBJ1-2, with TRBD1 as a possible D gene (5 bases). This CDR3 is built from 13 residues. Germline V gene data show CDR1 as LNHNV and CDR2 as YYDKDF (reference sequence). V was clipped by 0 bases and J by 6 bases, with 8 bases between them. This chain's CDR3 is CATSRDEGNGYTF. The DNA for the CDR3 is TGTGCCACCAGCAGAGATGAGGGGAATGGCTACACCTTC. The whole variable domain, filled in from reference TRBV15 and TRBJ1-2, reads DAMVIQNPRYQVTQFGKPVTLSCSQTLNHNVMYWYQQKSSQAPKLLFHYYDKDFNNEADTPDNFQSRRPNTSFCFLDIRSPGLGDTAMYLCATSRDEGNGYTFGSGTRLTVV.

The count of this clone is one. The chain is built from TRBV6-5 and TRBJ2-2, with 7 bases aligning to TRBD1. Germline lookup yields CDR1 MNHEY and CDR2 SVGAGI. V shed 9 bases, J shed 2 bases, and the junction held 6 bases outside the gene matches. The CDR3 is made up of 14 amino acids. The CDR3 nucleotides read TGTGCCAGTGGGACAGCCCGAAACACCGGGGAGCTGTTTTTT. It specifies CASGTARNTGELFF.

The chain uses TRBV4-2 and TRBJ2-2, with 10 bases aligning to TRBD2. CDR3 length: 18 residues. Per the germline V gene, CDR1 is LGHNA and CDR2 is YNFKEQ. Trimming took 4 bases from V and 0 from J; bases not matched to a gene: 8. CDR3 loop: CASSLWAGLAANTGELFF. The CDR3 nucleotides read TGTGCCAGCAGCCTTTGGGCAGGACTAGCGGCGAACACCGGGGAGCTGTTTTTT.

The chain joins TRBV19 to TRBJ1-3, with TRBD1 identical over 9 bases. From germline, CDR1 is LNHDA and CDR2 SQIVND (reference sequence). With 5 bases clipped from V and 4 bases from J, the junction kept 9 bases outside the gene matches. This CDR3 region has 16 residues. The CDR3 sequence is CASSLGTGSTGNTIYF. The CDR3 DNA is TGTGCCAGTAGTCTCGGGACAGGGTCGACGGGAAACACCATATATTTT.

The chain has TRBV6-2 or TRBV6-3 and TRBJ2-7; D is unresolved. This CDR3 is 14 amino acids long. Germline assignment: CDR1 MNHEY and CDR2 SVGEGT. Trimming took off 3 bases at V and 6 bases at J, with 15 bases between the two ends. The CDR3 DNA is TGTGCCAGCAGTTATTCGCCGGTTTGGTCCGAGCAGTACTTC. Translated, it gives CASSYSPVWSEQYF.

The chain joins TRBV7-3 to TRBJ2-1, with D possibly matching TRBD2 (7 bases). CDR3 length: 15 residues. Germline V CDR1 and CDR2: SGHTA, FQGTGA. Deletions cut 5 bases from V and 9 bases from J, with 20 bases between. The CDR3 region has the DNA TGTGCCAGCAGCCCGGCGGGGGCCCGTGGTAGTGAGCAGTTCTTC. Translation gives CASSPAGARGSEQFF.

This clone was found once. The V call is TRBV18, the J call TRBJ2-2; TRBD1 aligns across 7 bases. V lost 3 bases and J lost 2; bases outside the gene matches: 3. This CDR3 is built from 15 residues. Germline CDR1 KGHSH, CDR2 LQKENI. The chain's CDR3 is CASSPGQSNTGELFF. The CDR3 nucleotides read TGTGCCAGCTCACCGGGACAGAGTAACACCGGGGAGCTGTTTTTT.

The V call is TRBV2, the J call TRBJ2-7; the D gene could be TRBD1 or TRBD2 (5 bases each). From germline, CDR1 is SNHLY and CDR2 FYNNEI. V was pared by 1 base and J by 6 bases, with 16 bases between. The length of the CDR3 is 15 residues. The CDR3 DNA is TGTGCCAGCAGTGAAGTCGGTGGGGGAATGGGCGAGCAGTACGTC. It specifies CASSEVGGGMGEQYV.

The chain combines TRBV7-9 with TRBJ1-5; D is possibly TRBD1 (6 bases). There are 14 residues in the CDR3. The ends were cut back, 0 bases at V and 9 bases at J, with 12 bases in the middle. Germline V gene sequence: CDR1 SEHNR, CDR2 FQNEAQ (reference sequence). DNA of the CDR3: TGTGCCAGCAGCTTAGCAGGGGGGGTATGGCCCCAGCATTTT. Protein sequence: CASSLAGGVWPQHF.